The 8 T cell receptor beta chains below come from one sample, sequenced in a study of blood T cell repertoires in COVID-19. Using immunoSEQ multiplex PCR, the repertoire was profiled, and TCRdb retains in-frame clones only, with some absent. The table shows about 100,000 clones, with approximately 85% occurring only once. The sequencing sample was made of peripheral blood. The receptor source for this set is a man aged 35 to 55 with active or convalescent COVID-19.

V is TRBV9 and J is TRBJ2-1, with D tentatively TRBD1 (5 bases). The CDR3 sequence is 16 residues long. Looked up from germline, CDR1 is SGDLS and CDR2 is YYNGEE. Trimming cost V 0 bases and J 0 bases, with 10 bases left between them. As DNA, the CDR3 is TGTGCCAGCAGCGTAGAGGGAAGGGGCTCCTACAATGAGCAGTTCTTC. This translates into CASSVEGRGSYNEQFF. Supplemented by reference TRBV9 and TRBJ2-1, the full variable domain reads DSGVTQTPKHLITATGQRVTLRCSPRSGDLSVYWYQQSLDQGLQFLIQYYNGEERAKGNILERFSAQQFPDLHSELNLSSLELGDSALYFCASSVEGRGSYNEQFFGPGTRLTVL.

The chain combines TRBV18 with TRBJ2-5; TRBD1 might be the D (5 bases). Germline CDR1 and CDR2: KGHSH and LQKENI. The CDR3 consists of 13 residues. Deletions cut 3 bases from V and 5 bases from J, with 10 bases between. The CDR3 reads CASSPGLDETQYF. The DNA for the CDR3 is TGTGCCAGCTCACCGGGGCTTGATGAGACCCAGTACTTC.

Note on this clone: Different DNA sequences within this sample yield the same CDR3. The chain has TRBV3-1 (or the pseudogene TRBV3-2) and TRBJ1-6; 9 bases map to TRBD1. CDR1 is LGHDT, CDR2 YNNKEL, per germline (reference sequence). The CDR3 has 15 amino acids. V lost 3 bases, J lost 7 bases, and 4 bases stayed unmatched. CDR3 in DNA: TGTGCCAGCAGCCAGGGCGGACAGGGGAATTCACCCCTCCACTTT. It encodes CASSQGGQGNSPLHF.

V and J are TRBV7-9 and TRBJ2-2; the match to TRBD1 covers 7 bases. CDR1 is SEHNR and CDR2 is FQNEAQ in the germline V gene (reference sequence). V dropped 7 bases and J dropped 2; count of bases not matched to a gene: 10. The CDR3 loop spans 16 amino acids. CDR3 bases: TGTGCCAGCAAACCGACAGGGTCCGAAAACACCGGGGAGCTGTTTTTT. Its translation is CASKPTGSENTGELFF.

The V gene is TRBV14, the J gene TRBJ2-3; 7 bases match TRBD1. Germline CDR1 and CDR2: SGHDN and FVKESK. The CDR3 is 13 amino acids. The trim removed 4 bases at V and 4 bases at J, leaving 2 bases unmatched. The DNA of the CDR3 is TGTGCCAGCAGCCTCACAGGGGCAGATACGCAGTATTTT. It yields the protein CASSLTGADTQYF.

This chain uses TRBV11-1 with TRBJ1-3; D may be TRBD1 (5 bases). Germline-derived CDR1 and CDR2 are SGHAT and FQDESV (reference sequence). The V and J ends lost 5 bases and 1 base respectively, with 12 bases between them. There are 15 residues in the CDR3. The CDR3 is CASSRGDSSGNTIYF. In nucleotides, the CDR3 is TGTGCCAGCAGCCGAGGGGACTCGTCTGGAAACACCATATATTTT.

V is TRBV6-1 and J is TRBJ1-1; D unresolved. V lost 6 bases, J lost 2 bases, and 7 bases lay in between. The germline V gene encodes CDR1 MNHNS and CDR2 SASEGT. There are 12 residues in the CDR3. CDR3 in amino acids: CASRQPNTEAFF. The DNA of the CDR3 is TGTGCCAGCAGACAACCCAACACTGAAGCTTTCTTT.

This clone was counted only a few times. V usage is TRBV11-2 and J usage is TRBJ2-3; D not resolved. The CDR3 length is 15 residues. Trimming removed 2 bases at V and 0 bases at J, with 9 bases between. Germline V lookup: CDR1 SGHAT, CDR2 FQNNGV. This CDR3 reads CASSLSATSTDTQYF. CDR3 bases: TGTGCCAGCAGCTTAAGTGCGACTAGCACAGATACGCAGTATTTT. Looking up the rest from reference TRBV11-2 and TRBJ2-3 gives the full variable domain: EAGVAQSPRYKIIEKRQSVAFWCNPISGHATLYWYQQILGQGPKLLIQFQNNGVVDDSQLPKDRFSAERLKGVDSTLKIQPAKLEDSAVYLCASSLSATSTDTQYFGPGTRLTVL.